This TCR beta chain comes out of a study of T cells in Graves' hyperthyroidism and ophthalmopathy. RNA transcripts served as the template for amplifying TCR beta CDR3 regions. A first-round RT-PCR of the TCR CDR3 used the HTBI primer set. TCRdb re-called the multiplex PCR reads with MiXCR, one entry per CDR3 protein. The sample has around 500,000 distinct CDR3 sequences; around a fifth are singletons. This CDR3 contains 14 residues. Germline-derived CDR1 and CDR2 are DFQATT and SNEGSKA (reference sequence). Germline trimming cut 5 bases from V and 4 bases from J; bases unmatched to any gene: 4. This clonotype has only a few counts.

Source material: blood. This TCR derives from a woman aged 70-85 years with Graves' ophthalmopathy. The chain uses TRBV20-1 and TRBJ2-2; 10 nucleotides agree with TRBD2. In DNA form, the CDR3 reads TGCAGTGCTCCGAGCGGGAGGGTCACCGGGGAGCTGTTTTTT. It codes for CSAPSGRVTGELFF.